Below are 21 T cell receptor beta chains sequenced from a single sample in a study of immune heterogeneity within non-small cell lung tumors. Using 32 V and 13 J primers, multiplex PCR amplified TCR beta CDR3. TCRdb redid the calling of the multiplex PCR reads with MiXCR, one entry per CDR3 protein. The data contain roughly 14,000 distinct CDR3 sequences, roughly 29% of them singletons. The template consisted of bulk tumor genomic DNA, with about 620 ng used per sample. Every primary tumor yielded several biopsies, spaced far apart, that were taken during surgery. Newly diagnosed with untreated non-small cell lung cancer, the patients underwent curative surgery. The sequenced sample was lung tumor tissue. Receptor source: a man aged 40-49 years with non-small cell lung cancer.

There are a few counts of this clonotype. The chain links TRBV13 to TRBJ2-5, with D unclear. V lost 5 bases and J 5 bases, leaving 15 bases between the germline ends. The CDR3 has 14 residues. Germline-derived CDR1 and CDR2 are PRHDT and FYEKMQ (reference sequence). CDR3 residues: CASSLWTSAETQYF. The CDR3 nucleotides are TGTGCCAGCAGCCTTTGGACGAGCGCTGAGACCCAGTACTTC.

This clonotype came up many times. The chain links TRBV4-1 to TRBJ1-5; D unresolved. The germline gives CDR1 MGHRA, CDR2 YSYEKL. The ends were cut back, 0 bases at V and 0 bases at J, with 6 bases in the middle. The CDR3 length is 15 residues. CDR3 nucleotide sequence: TGCGCCAGCAGCCAAGACAGTTATAGCAATCAGCCCCAGCATTTT. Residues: CASSQDSYSNQPQHF.

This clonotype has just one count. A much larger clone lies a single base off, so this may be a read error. The CDR3 reads CSSSLFPGDFEQYF. Here the CDR3 DNA reads TGTTCCAGCAGTTTATTCCCAGGGGACTTCGAGCAGTACTTC. The chain employs TRBV27 and TRBJ2-7; D tentatively reads TRBD1 or TRBD2 (6 bases each). The germline V gene has CDR1 MNHEY and CDR2 SMNVEV (reference sequence). The CDR3 length is 14 residues.

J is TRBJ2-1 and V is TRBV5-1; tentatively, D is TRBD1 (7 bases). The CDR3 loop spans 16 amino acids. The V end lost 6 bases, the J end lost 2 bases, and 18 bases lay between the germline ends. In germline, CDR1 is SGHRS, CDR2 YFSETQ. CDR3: CASNRGSAGTYNEQFF. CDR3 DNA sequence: TGCGCCAGCAACAGGGGATCAGCGGGCACCTACAATGAGCAGTTCTTC.

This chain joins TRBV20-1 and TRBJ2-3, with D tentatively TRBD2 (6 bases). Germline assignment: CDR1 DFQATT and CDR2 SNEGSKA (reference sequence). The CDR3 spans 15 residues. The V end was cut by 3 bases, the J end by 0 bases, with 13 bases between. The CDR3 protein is CSASAPGVSTDTQYF. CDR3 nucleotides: TGCAGTGCTAGCGCCCCGGGGGTTAGCACAGATACGCAGTATTTT.

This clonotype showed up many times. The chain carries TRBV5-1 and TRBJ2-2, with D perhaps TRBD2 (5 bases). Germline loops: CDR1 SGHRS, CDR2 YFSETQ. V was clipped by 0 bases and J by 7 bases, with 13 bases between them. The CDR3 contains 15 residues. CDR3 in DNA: TGCGCCAGCAGCTTGGGGACTTCGCGAAGCGGGGAGCTGTTTTTT. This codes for CASSLGTSRSGELFF.

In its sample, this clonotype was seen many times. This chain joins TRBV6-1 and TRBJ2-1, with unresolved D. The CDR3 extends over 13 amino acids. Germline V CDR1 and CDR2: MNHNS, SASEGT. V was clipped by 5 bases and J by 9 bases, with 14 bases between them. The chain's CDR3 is CASSRTPGSEQFF. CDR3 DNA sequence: TGTGCCAGCAGTCGAACCCCTGGCAGTGAGCAGTTCTTC.

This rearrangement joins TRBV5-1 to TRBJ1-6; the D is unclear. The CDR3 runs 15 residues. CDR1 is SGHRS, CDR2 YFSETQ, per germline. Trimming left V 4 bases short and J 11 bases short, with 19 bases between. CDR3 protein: CASSPSAAGNAPLHF. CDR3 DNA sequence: TGCGCCAGCAGCCCGTCCGCCGCGGGGAATGCACCCCTCCACTTT. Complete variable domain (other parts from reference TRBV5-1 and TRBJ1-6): KAGVTQTPRYLIKTRGQQVTLSCSPISGHRSVSWYQQTPGQGLQFLFEYFSETQRNKGNFPGRFSGRQFSNSRSEMNVSTLELGDSALYLCASSPSAAGNAPLHFGNGTRLTVT.

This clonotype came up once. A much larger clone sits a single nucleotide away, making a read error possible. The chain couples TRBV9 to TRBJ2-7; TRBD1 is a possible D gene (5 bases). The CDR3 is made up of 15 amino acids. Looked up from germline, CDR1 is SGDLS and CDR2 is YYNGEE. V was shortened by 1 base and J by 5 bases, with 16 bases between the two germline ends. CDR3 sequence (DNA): TGTGCCAGCAGCGTACCTGGGGCTACCCAGGACGAGCAGTACTTC. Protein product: CASSVPGATQDEQYF.

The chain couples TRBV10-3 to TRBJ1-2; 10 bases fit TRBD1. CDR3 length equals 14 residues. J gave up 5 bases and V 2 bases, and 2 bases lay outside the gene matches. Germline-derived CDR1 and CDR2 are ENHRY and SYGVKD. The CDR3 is CAISEGTGEYGYTF. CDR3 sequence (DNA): TGTGCCATCAGTGAGGGGACAGGGGAATATGGCTACACCTTC.

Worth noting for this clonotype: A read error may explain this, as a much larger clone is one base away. The CDR3 DNA is TGTGCCAGCTCACCAGCGCAGCTCTCCGGAAACACCATATATTTT. It encodes CASSPAQLSGNTIYF. The chain joins TRBV18 to TRBJ1-3; D ambiguous. This CDR3 is 15 amino acids long. Germline-derived CDR1 and CDR2 are KGHSH and LQKENI. Deletions cut 2 bases from V and 4 bases from J, with 12 bases between.

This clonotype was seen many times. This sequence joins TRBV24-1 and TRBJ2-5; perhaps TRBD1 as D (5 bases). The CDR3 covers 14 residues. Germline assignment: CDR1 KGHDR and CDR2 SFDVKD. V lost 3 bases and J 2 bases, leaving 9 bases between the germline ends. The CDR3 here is CATSDPQGQETQYF. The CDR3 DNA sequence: TGTGCCACCAGTGATCCCCAGGGTCAAGAGACCCAGTACTTC.

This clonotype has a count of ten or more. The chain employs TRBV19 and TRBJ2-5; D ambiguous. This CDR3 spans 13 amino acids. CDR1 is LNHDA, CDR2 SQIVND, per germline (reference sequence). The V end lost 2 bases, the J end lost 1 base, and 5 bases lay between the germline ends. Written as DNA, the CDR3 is TGTGCCAGTAGTATAACAGCCCAAGAGACCCAGTACTTC. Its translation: CASSITAQETQYF.

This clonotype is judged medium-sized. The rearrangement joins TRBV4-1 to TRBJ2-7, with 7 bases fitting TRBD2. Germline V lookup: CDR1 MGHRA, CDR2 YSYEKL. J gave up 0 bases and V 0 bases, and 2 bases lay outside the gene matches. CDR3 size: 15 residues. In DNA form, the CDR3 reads TGCGCCAGCAGCCAAGAACTAGCGAGCTCCTACGAGCAGTACTTC. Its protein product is CASSQELASSYEQYF.

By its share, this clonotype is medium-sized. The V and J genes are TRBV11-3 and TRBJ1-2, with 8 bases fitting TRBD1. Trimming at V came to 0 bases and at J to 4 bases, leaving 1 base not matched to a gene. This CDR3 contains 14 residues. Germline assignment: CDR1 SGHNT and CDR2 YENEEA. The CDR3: CASSLEGQGYGYTF. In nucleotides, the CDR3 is TGTGCCAGCAGCTTAGAAGGACAGGGCTATGGCTACACCTTC.

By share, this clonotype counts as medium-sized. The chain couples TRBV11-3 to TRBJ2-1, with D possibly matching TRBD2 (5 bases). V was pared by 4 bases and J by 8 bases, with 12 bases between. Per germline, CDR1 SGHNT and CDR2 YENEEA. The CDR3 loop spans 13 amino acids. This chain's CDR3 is CASSSGFGDEQFF. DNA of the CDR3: TGTGCCAGCAGCTCTGGGTTCGGGGATGAGCAGTTCTTC. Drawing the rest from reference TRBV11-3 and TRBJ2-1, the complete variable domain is EAGVVQSPRYKIIEKKQPVAFWCNPISGHNTLYWYLQNLGQGPELLIRYENEEAVDDSQLPKDRFSAERLKGVDSTLKIQPAELGDSAVYLCASSSGFGDEQFFGPGTRLTVL.

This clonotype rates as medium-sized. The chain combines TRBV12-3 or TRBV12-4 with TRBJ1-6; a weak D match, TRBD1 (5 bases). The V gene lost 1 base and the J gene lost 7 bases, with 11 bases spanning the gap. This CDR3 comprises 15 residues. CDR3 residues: CASSLGGSTNSPLHF. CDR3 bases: TGTGCCAGCAGTTTAGGGGGGAGCACGAATTCACCCCTCCACTTT.

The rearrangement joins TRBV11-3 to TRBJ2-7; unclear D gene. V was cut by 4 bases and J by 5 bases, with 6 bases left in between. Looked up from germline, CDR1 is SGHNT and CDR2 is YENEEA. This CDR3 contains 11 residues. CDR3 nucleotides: TGTGCCAGCAGCTCTTACAACGAGCAGTACTTC. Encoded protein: CASSSYNEQYF.

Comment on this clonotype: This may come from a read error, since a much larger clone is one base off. CDR3 residues: CSAVGLAGWPEYEQYF. Here the CDR3 DNA reads TGCAGTGCTGTGGGACTAGCGGGATGGCCTGAGTACGAGCAGTACTTC. The chain recombines TRBV20-1 with TRBJ2-7; TRBD2 matches 13 bases. The CDR3 has 16 amino acids. V dropped 5 bases and J dropped 4; count of bases not matched to a gene: 11. The germline CDR1 and CDR2 sequences are DFQATT and SNEGSKA (reference sequence).

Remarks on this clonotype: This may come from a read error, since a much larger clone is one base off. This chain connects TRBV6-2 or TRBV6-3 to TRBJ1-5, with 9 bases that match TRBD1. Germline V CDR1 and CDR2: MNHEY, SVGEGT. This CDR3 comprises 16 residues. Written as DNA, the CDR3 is TGTGCCAACAGTTACCCTGGGACAGGGTTAGGTCAGCCCCAGCATTTT. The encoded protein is CANSYPGTGLGQPQHF.

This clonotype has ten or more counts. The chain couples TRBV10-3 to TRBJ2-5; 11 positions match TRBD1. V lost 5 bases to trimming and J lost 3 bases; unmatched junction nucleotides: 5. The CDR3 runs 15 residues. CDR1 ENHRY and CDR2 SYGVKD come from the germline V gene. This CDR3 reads CAISIGQGAKETQYF. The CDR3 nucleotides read TGTGCCATCAGTATAGGACAGGGGGCTAAAGAGACCCAGTACTTC.